The 20 T cell receptor beta chains given below trace back to one sample, sequenced in a study of identical twins. A single record per CDR3 protein comes from TCRdb applying MiXCR to the 5' RACE reads. Of 410,000 or so distinct CDR3 sequences listed, around 18% were seen once; the top ten hold approximately 12%. Sequenced: naive T cells sorted from blood. These receptor sequences come from a man in his fifties or sixties in good health.

A word on this clonotype: Mismatch with germline at one junction end may stem from a read error. The CDR3 nucleotides are TGTGCCAGCAGCTTCTCAGACAGGGTCTTCTTC. Amino acids: CASSFSDRVFF. The chain has TRBV28 and TRBJ2-7; TRBD1 agrees at 7 bases. Germline loops: CDR1 MDHEN, CDR2 SYDVKM. The CDR3 covers 11 residues. The full variable domain, with the rest looked up from reference TRBV28 and TRBJ2-7, is DVKVTQSSRYLVKRTGEKVFLECVQDMDHENMFWYRQDPGLGLRLIYFSYDVKMKEKGDIPEGYSVSREKKERFSLILESASTNQTSMYLCASSFSDRVFFGPGTRLTVT.

This clonotype was counted ten times or more. The chain uses TRBV7-9 and TRBJ2-2; tentative D call: TRBD1 (5 bases). Germline V gene sequence: CDR1 SEHNR, CDR2 FQNEAQ (reference sequence). Trimming stripped 1 base from V and 6 bases from J, with 9 bases between. The CDR3 runs 14 residues. CDR3 nucleotides: TGTGCCAGCAGCTTAGGGGGCCCCTCCGGGGAGCTGTTTTTT. Translated: CASSLGGPSGELFF.

This clonotype was detected many times. The rearrangement links TRBV27 to TRBJ1-6; D not resolved. The CDR3 sequence is 14 residues long. CDR1 and CDR2 from the germline V gene are MNHEY and SMNVEV (reference sequence). Trimming took 6 bases from V and 11 from J, leaving 17 bases between them. This CDR3 is CASSMTVTRTPLHF. In DNA, the CDR3 is TGTGCCAGCAGCATGACTGTGACTCGGACACCCCTCCACTTT.

The genes are TRBV7-2 and TRBJ2-1; a weak D match, TRBD2 (6 bases). The V and J ends lost 5 bases and 4 bases respectively, with 12 bases between them. The CDR3 runs to 14 residues. Per germline, CDR1 SGHTA and CDR2 FQGNSA. DNA for the CDR3: TGTGCCAGCAGCCAGCCGACTAGGTACAATGAGCAGTTCTTC. Translation gives CASSQPTRYNEQFF.

This clonotype appeared a few times. The chain recombines TRBV5-1 with TRBJ1-4; 7 bases match TRBD1. Germline V gives CDR1 SGHRS, CDR2 YFSETQ. Trimming removed 0 bases from V and 2 bases from J; junction bases left unmatched: 1. This CDR3 contains 15 residues. The CDR3 loop reads CASSLVGGTNEKLFF. The CDR3 bases are TGCGCCAGCAGCTTGGTAGGGGGCACTAATGAAAAACTGTTTTTT.

The chain uses TRBV18 and TRBJ2-7, with D maybe TRBD1 (6 bases). The CDR3 extends over 13 amino acids. With 2 bases removed from V and 5 bases from J, the gap between germline ends came to 10 bases. Germline V gene sequence: CDR1 KGHSH, CDR2 LQKENI. This CDR3 is CASSPDRFNEQYF. The CDR3 DNA reads as TGTGCCAGCTCACCAGACAGGTTTAACGAGCAGTACTTC. Full variable domain (remainder filled in from reference TRBV18 and TRBJ2-7): NAGVMQNPRHLVRRRGQEARLRCSPMKGHSHVYWYRQLPEEGLKFMVYLQKENIIDESGMPKERFSAEFPKEGPSILRIQQVVRGDSAAYFCASSPDRFNEQYFGPGTRLTVT.

The rearrangement links TRBV4-2 to TRBJ2-3; D ambiguous. Looked up from germline, CDR1 is LGHNA and CDR2 is YNFKEQ. Trimming shortened V by 2 bases and J by 6 bases, and 12 bases separated the two germline ends. The CDR3 runs 14 residues. Here the CDR3 reads CASSQTTGADTQYF. CDR3 nucleotides: TGTGCCAGCAGCCAAACCACCGGTGCTGATACGCAGTATTTT.

This sequence joins TRBV7-9 and TRBJ2-7; 8 bases map to TRBD1. Germline lookup yields CDR1 SEHNR and CDR2 FQNEAQ (reference sequence). This CDR3 contains 14 residues. V shed 5 bases, J shed 2 bases, and the junction held 5 bases outside the gene matches. The CDR3 loop is CASSAQGGTYEQYF. The CDR3 bases are TGTGCCAGCAGCGCACAGGGGGGTACCTACGAGCAGTACTTC. Full variable domain (remainder filled in from reference TRBV7-9 and TRBJ2-7): DTGVSQNPRHKITKRGQNVTFRCDPISEHNRLYWYRQTLGQGPEFLTYFQNEAQLEKSRLLSDRFSAERPKGSFSTLEIQRTEQGDSAMYLCASSAQGGTYEQYFGPGTRLTVT.

Only a few counts were recorded for this clonotype. This chain links TRBV7-6 with TRBJ2-7; D is undetermined. Germline V gene data show CDR1 as SGHVS and CDR2 as FNYEAQ. V lost 1 base and J lost 9, with 13 bases in between. The CDR3 is 13 residues long. The CDR3 DNA sequence: TGTGCCAGCAGCTTAGGGACCCAGTCTTTGCAGTACTTC. It yields the protein CASSLGTQSLQYF.

This chain uses TRBV27 with TRBJ2-5, with 8 bases aligning to TRBD1. V dropped 2 bases and J dropped 2; count of bases not matched to a gene: 10. This CDR3 comprises 17 residues. Germline V gene data show CDR1 as MNHEY and CDR2 as SMNVEV (reference sequence). The CDR3 here is CASSLSGQGSWQETQYF. In nucleotides, the CDR3 is TGTGCCAGCAGTTTAAGTGGACAGGGAAGTTGGCAAGAGACCCAGTACTTC.

This clonotype has just one count. The rearrangement links TRBV3-1 to TRBJ1-2; D perhaps matches TRBD1 (5 bases). Germline CDR1 and CDR2: LGHDT and YNNKEL (reference sequence). Deletions cut 3 bases from V and 3 bases from J, with 14 bases between. This CDR3 is 15 amino acids long. The CDR3 nucleotides read TGTGCCAGCAGCCACCCCTTTGGGGGGGACTATGGCTACACCTTC. It codes for CASSHPFGGDYGYTF.

V is TRBV29-1 and J is TRBJ2-7; TRBD1 agrees at 9 bases. The CDR3 length is 13 residues. J lost 3 bases, V lost 5 bases, and 5 bases had no gene match. In germline, CDR1 is SQVTM, CDR2 ANQGSEA. The CDR3 DNA reads TGCAGCGTTTCGCCGGACAGGGGCTACGAGCAGTACTTC. Amino acids: CSVSPDRGYEQYF.

The CDR3 nucleotides are TGTGCCACCAGTGATTCTTGGGACACTGAAGCTTTCTTT. Translating it yields CATSDSWDTEAFF. V gene TRBV24-1 combines with J gene TRBJ1-1; D gene unclear. Trimming left V 2 bases short and J 3 bases short, with 6 bases between. The CDR3 runs to 13 residues. The germline V gene has CDR1 KGHDR and CDR2 SFDVKD.

The V call is TRBV5-1, the J call TRBJ2-7; D is possibly TRBD1 (6 bases). The ends were cut back, 4 bases at V and 4 bases at J, with 18 bases in the middle. The CDR3 has 15 residues. Germline V gives CDR1 SGHRS, CDR2 YFSETQ. The CDR3 region is CASSRTRQAAYEQYF. The CDR3 DNA follows: TGCGCCAGCAGCCGGACGAGACAGGCTGCGTACGAGCAGTACTTC.

At least ten counts were recorded for this clonotype. The chain employs TRBV20-1 and TRBJ1-6; D is ambiguous. Per the germline V gene, CDR1 is DFQATT and CDR2 is SNEGSKA (reference sequence). V shed 3 bases and J shed 9 bases, with 9 bases lying between them. CDR3 length: 12 residues. The CDR3 nucleotides are TGCAGTGCTAGGAGTAGTAGTTCACCCCTCCACTTT. This encodes CSARSSSSPLHF.

This clonotype was counted ten times or more. The V gene is TRBV6-6, the J gene TRBJ1-1; maybe TRBD1 (5 bases). CDR3 size: 13 residues. Trimming took 6 bases from V and 0 from J, leaving 8 bases between them. Germline V lookup: CDR1 MNHNY, CDR2 SVGAGI (reference sequence). The CDR3 bases are TGTGCCAGCAGGCAACAGGTGAACACTGAAGCTTTCTTT. Its translation: CASRQQVNTEAFF.

This clonotype was picked up a small number of times. The V call is TRBV5-1, the J call TRBJ2-5; D ambiguous. This CDR3 comprises 16 residues. V dropped 0 bases and J dropped 3 bases, with 15 bases sitting between them. CDR1 and CDR2 from the germline V gene are SGHRS and YFSETQ. The CDR3 here is CASSLGNANAKETQYF. DNA of the CDR3: TGCGCCAGCAGCTTGGGAAACGCCAACGCAAAAGAGACCCAGTACTTC.

There are many counts of this clonotype. The chain recombines TRBV28 with TRBJ2-7; 8 bases match TRBD2. Germline lookup yields CDR1 MDHEN and CDR2 SYDVKM. V dropped 3 bases and J dropped 6; count of bases not matched to a gene: 7. The CDR3 is made up of 14 amino acids. CDR3 DNA sequence: TGTGCCAGCAGTTTTCTGCCTAGCGGGCGCGAGCAGTACTTC. It is translated as CASSFLPSGREQYF.

The chain uses TRBV5-4 and TRBJ1-5; no clear D gene. In germline, CDR1 is SGHNT, CDR2 YYREEE (reference sequence). Trimming removed 0 bases from V and 6 bases from J, with 4 bases in between. The CDR3 extends over 12 amino acids. CDR3 in amino acids: CASSLDTQPQHF. The CDR3 region has the DNA TGTGCCAGCAGCTTGGACACTCAGCCCCAGCATTTT.

This clonotype has just a few counts. The chain employs TRBV7-8 and TRBJ2-1; D perhaps matches TRBD2 (6 bases). The CDR3 runs to 14 residues. Germline CDR1 is SGHVS and CDR2 is FQNEAQ. The V gene lost 9 bases and the J gene lost 4 bases, with 16 bases spanning the gap. CDR3 region: CASNGGRWYNEQFF. CDR3 nucleotides: TGTGCCAGTAACGGAGGGCGGTGGTACAATGAGCAGTTCTTC.